The T cell receptor (beta chain) described here comes from a study of blood T cell repertoires in COVID-19. This table comes from immunoSEQ multiplex PCR, and its TCRdb copy is limited to in-frame clones, with some not included. This table has roughly 240,000 clones, 80% to 90% appearing once. CDR1 and CDR2 from the germline V gene are SGHVS and FQNEAQ. CDR3 size: 13 residues. V was pared by 1 base and J by 9 bases, with 10 bases between. Those enrolled, adults aged 18 to 89 years, came from roughly 23 US areas. In assigning cohorts, the study relied on participant-reported clinical history. A PCR-confirmed or clinician-diagnosed COVID-19 case had contacted exposed participants within 2 weeks of entry.

Sequenced: PBMCs or T cells enriched from blood (not recorded which). The TCR originated in a woman in her thirties or forties who had been exposed to COVID-19. The rearrangement links TRBV7-8 to TRBJ1-5, with D perhaps TRBD1 (6 bases). CDR3 protein: CASSLDRDRPQHF. Written as DNA, the CDR3 is TGTGCCAGCAGCTTAGACAGGGATCGGCCCCAGCATTTT.